This TCR beta chain is drawn from a study of blood T cell repertoires in COVID-19. V was cut by 10 bases and J by 5 bases, with 9 bases left in between. The V gene's germline CDR1 is SGDLS and CDR2 YYNGEE. The CDR3 has 11 residues. Produced via immunoSEQ multiplex PCR; TCRdb's table is partial and in-frame only. The sample has about 200,000 clones; roughly 89% are singletons. What was sequenced was peripheral blood. The TCR sequence derives from a man in his forties with acute or convalescent COVID-19. This chain links TRBV9 with TRBJ2-2, with TRBD2 as a possible D gene (5 bases). The CDR3 sequence is CAAGWTGELFF. CDR3 nucleotide sequence: TGTGCCGCGGGTTGGACCGGGGAGCTGTTTTTT.